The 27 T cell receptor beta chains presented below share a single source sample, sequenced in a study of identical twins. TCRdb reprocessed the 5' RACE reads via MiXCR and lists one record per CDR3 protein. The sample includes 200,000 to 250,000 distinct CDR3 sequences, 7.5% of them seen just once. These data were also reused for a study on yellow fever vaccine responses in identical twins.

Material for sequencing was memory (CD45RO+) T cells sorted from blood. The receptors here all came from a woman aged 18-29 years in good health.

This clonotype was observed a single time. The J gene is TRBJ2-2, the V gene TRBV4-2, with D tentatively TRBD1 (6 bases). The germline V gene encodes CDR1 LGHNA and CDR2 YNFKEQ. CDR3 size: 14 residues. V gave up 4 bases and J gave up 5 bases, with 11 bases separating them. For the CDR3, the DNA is TGTGCCAGCAGCCTCTCAGGGGTTACCGGGGAGCTGTTTTTT. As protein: CASSLSGVTGELFF.

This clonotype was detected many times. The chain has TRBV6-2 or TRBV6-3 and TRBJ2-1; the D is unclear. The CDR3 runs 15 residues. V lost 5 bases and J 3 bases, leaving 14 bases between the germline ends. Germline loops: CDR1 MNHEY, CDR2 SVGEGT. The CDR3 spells CASSAQNFNYNEQFF. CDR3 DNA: TGTGCCAGCAGTGCCCAGAATTTCAACTACAATGAGCAGTTCTTC.

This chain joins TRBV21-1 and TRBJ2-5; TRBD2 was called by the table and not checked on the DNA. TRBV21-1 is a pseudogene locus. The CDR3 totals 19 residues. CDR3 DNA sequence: TGTGCCAGCAGCAATAGGGTTCGCGGGAACGCCATGAGCAAAGAGACCCAGTACTTC. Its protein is CASSNRVRGNAMSKETQYF.

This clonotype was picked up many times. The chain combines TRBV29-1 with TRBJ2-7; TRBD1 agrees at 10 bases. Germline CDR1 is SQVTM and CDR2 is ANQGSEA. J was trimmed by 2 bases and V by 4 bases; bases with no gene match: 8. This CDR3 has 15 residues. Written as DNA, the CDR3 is TGCAGCGTTGGACAGGGGGCAGCATCTGCCTACGAGCAGTACTTC. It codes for CSVGQGAASAYEQYF.

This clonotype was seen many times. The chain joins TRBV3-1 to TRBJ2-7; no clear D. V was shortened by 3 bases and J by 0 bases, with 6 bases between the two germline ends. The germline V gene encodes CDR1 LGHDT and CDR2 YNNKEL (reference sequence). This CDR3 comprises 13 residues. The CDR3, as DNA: TGTGCCAGCAGCCAGGGCAGCTCCTACGAGCAGTACTTC. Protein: CASSQGSSYEQYF.

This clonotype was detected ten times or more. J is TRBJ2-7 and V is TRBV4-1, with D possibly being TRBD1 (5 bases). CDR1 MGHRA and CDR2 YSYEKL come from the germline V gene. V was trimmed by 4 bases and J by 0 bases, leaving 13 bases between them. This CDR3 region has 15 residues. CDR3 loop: CASSLNPDNSYEQYF. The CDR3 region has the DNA TGCGCCAGCAGCCTAAACCCGGACAACTCCTACGAGCAGTACTTC.

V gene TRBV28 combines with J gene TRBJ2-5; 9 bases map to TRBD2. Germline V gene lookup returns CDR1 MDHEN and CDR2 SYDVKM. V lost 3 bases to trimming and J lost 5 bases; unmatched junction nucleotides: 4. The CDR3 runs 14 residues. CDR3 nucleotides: TGTGCCAGCAGTTTGACTAGCGGTGTGGAGACCCAGTACTTC. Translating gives CASSLTSGVETQYF.

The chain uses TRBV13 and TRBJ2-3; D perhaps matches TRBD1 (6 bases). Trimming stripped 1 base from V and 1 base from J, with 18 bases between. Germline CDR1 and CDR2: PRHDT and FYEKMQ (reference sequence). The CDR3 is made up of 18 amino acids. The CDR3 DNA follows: TGTGCCAGCAGCTTAGTGGCAGGGGAATTATGGGGCACAGATACGCAGTATTTT. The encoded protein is CASSLVAGELWGTDTQYF.

CDR3 nucleotide sequence: TGTGCCAGCAGTGACTCTGGGGGAGGGCCCGATGAGCAGTTCTTC. Amino acid sequence: CASSDSGGGPDEQFF. The chain employs TRBV6-4 and TRBJ2-1, with 7 bases aligning to TRBD2. V dropped 0 bases and J dropped 8; count of bases not matched to a gene: 7. This CDR3 comprises 15 residues. CDR1 MRHNA and CDR2 SNTAGT come from the germline V gene.

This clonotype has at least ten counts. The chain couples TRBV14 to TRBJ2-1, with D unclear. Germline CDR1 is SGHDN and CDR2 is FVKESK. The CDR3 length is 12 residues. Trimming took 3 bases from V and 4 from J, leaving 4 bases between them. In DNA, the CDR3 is TGTGCCAGCAGCCAGGTATACAATGAGCAGTTCTTC. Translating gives CASSQVYNEQFF.

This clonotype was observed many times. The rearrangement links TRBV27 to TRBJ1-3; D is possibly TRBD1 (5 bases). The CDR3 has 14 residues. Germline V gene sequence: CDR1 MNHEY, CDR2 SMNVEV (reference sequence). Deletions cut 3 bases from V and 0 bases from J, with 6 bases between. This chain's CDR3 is CASSFGASGNTIYF. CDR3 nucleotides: TGTGCCAGCAGTTTTGGGGCCTCTGGAAACACCATATATTTT.

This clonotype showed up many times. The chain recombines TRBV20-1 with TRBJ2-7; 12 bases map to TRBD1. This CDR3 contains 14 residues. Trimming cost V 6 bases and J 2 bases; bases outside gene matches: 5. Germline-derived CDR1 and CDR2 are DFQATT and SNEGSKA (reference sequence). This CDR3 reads CSAQGTGGAYEQYF. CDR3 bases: TGCAGTGCCCAAGGGACAGGGGGCGCCTACGAGCAGTACTTC.

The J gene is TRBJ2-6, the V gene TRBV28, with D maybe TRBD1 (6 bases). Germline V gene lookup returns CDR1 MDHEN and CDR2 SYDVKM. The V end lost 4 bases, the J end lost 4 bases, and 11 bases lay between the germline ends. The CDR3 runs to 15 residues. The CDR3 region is CASSWGPAGANVLTF. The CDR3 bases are TGTGCCAGCAGTTGGGGGCCAGCGGGGGCCAACGTCCTGACTTTC.

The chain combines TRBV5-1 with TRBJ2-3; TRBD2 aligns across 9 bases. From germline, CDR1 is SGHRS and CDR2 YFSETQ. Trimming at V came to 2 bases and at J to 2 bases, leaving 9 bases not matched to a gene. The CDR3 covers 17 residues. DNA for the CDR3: TGCGCCAGCAGCTTTAATAGCGGGAGCCCCTTCACAGATACGCAGTATTTT. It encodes CASSFNSGSPFTDTQYF.

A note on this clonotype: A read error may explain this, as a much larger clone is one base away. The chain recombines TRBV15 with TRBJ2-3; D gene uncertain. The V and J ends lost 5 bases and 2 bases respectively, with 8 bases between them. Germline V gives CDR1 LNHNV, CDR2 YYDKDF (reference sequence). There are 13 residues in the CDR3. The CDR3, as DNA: TGTGCCACCAGCGGATCCAACACAGATACGCAGTATTTT. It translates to CATSGSNTDTQYF.

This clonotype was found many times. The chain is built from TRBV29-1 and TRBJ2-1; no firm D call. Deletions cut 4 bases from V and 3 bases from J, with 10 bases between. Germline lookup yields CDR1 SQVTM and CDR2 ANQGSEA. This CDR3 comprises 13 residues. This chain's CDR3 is CSVVGQIYNEQFF. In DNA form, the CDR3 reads TGCAGCGTTGTTGGCCAGATCTACAATGAGCAGTTCTTC.

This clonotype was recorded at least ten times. The chain's CDR3 is CASSDSREFSTDTQYF. The CDR3 DNA sequence: TGTGCCAGCAGTGACTCAAGGGAATTTAGCACAGATACGCAGTATTTT. The V call is TRBV6-4, the J call TRBJ2-3; no clear D gene. Germline-derived CDR1 and CDR2 are MRHNA and SNTAGT. Between the trimmed V and J ends, which lost 0 bases and 0 bases, there was a span of 10 bases. The CDR3 length is 16 residues.

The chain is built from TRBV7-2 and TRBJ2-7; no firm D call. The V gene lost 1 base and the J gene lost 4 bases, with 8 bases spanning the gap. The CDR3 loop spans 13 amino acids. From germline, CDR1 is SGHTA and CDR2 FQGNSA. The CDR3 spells CASSLVATYEQYF. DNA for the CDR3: TGTGCCAGCAGCTTAGTGGCAACGTACGAGCAGTACTTC.

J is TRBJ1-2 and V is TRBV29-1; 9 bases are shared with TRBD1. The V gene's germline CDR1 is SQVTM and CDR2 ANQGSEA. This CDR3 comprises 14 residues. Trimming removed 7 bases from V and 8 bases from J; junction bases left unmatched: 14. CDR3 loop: CSATGTGFEGGYTF. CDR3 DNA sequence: TGCAGCGCCACCGGGACAGGGTTTGAAGGGGGCTACACCTTC.

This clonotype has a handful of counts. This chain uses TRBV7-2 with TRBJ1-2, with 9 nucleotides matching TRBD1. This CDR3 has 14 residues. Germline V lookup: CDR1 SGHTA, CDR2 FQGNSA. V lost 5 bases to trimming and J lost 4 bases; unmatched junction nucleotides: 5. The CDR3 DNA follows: TGTGCCAGCAGCATGGGACAGGGAGGCTATGGCTACACCTTC. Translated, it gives CASSMGQGGYGYTF.

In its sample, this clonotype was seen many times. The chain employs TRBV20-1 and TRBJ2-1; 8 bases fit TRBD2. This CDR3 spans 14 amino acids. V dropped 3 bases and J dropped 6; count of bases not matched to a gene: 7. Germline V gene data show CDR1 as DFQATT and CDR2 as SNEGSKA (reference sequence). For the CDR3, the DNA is TGCAGTGCTAGTGGGCTAGCGGGCTTCAATGAGCAGTTCTTC. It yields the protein CSASGLAGFNEQFF.

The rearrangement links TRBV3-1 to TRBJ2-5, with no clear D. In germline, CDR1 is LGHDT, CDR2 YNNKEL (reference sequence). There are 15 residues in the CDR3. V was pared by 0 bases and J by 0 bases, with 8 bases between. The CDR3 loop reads CASSQDGRDQETQYF. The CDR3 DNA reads TGTGCCAGCAGCCAAGATGGCCGGGACCAAGAGACCCAGTACTTC.

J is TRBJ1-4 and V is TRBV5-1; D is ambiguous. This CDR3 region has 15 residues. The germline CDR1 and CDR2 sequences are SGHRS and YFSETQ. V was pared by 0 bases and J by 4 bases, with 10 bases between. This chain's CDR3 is CASSLAPGRNEKLFF. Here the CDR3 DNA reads TGCGCCAGCAGCTTGGCACCCGGTCGTAATGAAAAACTGTTTTTT.

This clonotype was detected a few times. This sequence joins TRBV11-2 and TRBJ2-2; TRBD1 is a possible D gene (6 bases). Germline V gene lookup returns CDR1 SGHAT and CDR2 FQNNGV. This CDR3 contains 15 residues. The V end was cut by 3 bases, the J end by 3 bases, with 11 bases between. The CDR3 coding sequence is TGTGCCAGCAGCTTGACCAGGGGCGACACCGGGGAGCTGTTTTTT. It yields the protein CASSLTRGDTGELFF.

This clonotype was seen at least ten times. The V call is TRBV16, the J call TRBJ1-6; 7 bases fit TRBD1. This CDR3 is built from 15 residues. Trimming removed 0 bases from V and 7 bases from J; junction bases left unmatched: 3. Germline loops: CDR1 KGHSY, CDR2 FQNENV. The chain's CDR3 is CASSQSATGNSPLHF. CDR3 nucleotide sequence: TGTGCCAGCAGCCAATCAGCGACAGGGAATTCACCCCTCCACTTT.

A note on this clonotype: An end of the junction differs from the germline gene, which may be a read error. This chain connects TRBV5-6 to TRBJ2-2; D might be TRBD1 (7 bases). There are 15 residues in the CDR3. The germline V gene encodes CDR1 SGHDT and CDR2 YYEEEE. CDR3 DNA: TGTGCCAGCAGCTCAAACCTACGAGGGGGCGGGGAGCTGTTCTTT. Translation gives CASSSNLRGGGELFF.

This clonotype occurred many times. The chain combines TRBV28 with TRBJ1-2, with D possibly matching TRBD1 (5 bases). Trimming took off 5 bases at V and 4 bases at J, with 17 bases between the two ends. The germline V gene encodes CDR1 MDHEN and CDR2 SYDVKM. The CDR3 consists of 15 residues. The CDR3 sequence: CASSLGTELIYGYTF. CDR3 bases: TGTGCCAGCAGTCTGGGGACGGAACTTATCTATGGCTACACCTTC.